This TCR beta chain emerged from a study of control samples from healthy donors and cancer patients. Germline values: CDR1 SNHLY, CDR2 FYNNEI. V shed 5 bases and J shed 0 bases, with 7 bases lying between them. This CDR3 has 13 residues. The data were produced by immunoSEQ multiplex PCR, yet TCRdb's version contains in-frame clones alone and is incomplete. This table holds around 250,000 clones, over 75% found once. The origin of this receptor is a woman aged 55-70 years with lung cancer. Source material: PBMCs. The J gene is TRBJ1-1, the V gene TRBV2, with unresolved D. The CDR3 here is CASSRNMNTEAFF. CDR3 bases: TGTGCCAGCAGTAGGAATATGAACACTGAAGCTTTCTTT.